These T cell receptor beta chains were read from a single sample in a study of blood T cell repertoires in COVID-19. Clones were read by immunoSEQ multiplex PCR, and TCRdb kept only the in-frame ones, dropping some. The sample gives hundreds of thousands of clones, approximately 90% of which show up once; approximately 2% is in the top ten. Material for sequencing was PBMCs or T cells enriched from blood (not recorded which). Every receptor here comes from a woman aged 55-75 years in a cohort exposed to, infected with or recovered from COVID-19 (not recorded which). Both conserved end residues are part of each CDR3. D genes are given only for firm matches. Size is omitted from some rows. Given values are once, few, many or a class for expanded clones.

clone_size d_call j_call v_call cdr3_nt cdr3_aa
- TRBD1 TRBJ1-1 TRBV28 TGTGCCAGCAGTTTTCGACAGGGAGGTGCTGAAGCTTTCTTT CASSFRQGGAEAFF
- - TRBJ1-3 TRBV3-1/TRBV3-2 TGTGCCAGCAGCCAAAGCTACACCATATATTTT CASSQSYTIYF
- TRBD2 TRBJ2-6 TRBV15 TGTGCCACCACCGGGCTAGCGGGAGTGATAGGGGCCAACGTCCTGACTTTC CATTGLAGVIGANVLTF
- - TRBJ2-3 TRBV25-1 TGTGCCAGCAGTGGTGCAGGGGGAGGATGGGATACGCAGTATTTT CASSGAGGGWDTQYF
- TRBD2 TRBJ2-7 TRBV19 TGTGCCAGTAGCGTAGGGAGGGGCAGGGACCTATCCTACGAGCAGTACTTC CASSVGRGRDLSYEQYF
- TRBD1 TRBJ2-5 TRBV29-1 TGCAGCGTTCTGACAGGGGGCCAAGAGACCCAGTACTTC CSVLTGGQETQYF
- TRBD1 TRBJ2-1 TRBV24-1 TGTGCCACCAGTGATTCAGGACAGGGGGCAAATGAGCAGTTCTTC CATSDSGQGANEQFF
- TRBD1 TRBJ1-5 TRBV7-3 TGTGCCAGCAGCTTAGGGACAGGGAGCAATCAGCCCCAGCATTTT CASSLGTGSNQPQHF
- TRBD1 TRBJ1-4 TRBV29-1 TGCAGCGTGGGGGTGACAGGGAAGAGGATTGAAAAACTGTTTTTT CSVGVTGKRIEKLFF
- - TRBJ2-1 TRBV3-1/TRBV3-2 TGTGCCAGCAGCCAAGGTCGCGGACCGGGAAATGAGCAGTTCTTC CASSQGRGPGNEQFF
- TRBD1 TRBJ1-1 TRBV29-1 TGCAGCGTTACAGGGGGCGCGGGCACTGAAGCTTTCTTT CSVTGGAGTEAFF
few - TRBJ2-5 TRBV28 TGTGCCAGCAGTCCCCCGGTCCAAGAGACCCAGTACTTC CASSPPVQETQYF
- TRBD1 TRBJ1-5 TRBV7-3 TGTGCCAGCAGCTCGCAGAAGGGGGCGTTCGGCAATCAGCCCCAGCATTTT CASSSQKGAFGNQPQHF
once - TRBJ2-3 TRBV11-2 TGTGCCAGCAGCTTTGGACTTACCACAGATACGCAGTATTTT CASSFGLTTDTQYF
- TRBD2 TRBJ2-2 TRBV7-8 TGTGCCAGCAGCTTAGTGGGGAGCGGGAGGGCCCCCGGGGAGCTGTTTTTT CASSLVGSGRAPGELFF
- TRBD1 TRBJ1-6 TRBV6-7 TGTGCCAGCCCGACAGGGAGCCAGGATTCACCCCTCCACTTT CASPTGSQDSPLHF
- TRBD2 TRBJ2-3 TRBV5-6 TGTGCCAGCAGCCCTGGGACTAGCGGGAGGGCCGAAGATACGCAGTATTTT CASSPGTSGRAEDTQYF
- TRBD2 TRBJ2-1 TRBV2 TGTGCCAGCAGATTGACTAGCGGTTCCTACAATGAGCAGTTCTTC CASRLTSGSYNEQFF
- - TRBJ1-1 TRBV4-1 TGCGCCAGCAGCCAAAGTCCCATAATGCGGAACGCTGAAGCTTTCTTT CASSQSPIMRNAEAFF
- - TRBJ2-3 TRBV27 TGTGCCAGCAGCCATAGATTTAGCACAGATACGCAGTATTTT CASSHRFSTDTQYF
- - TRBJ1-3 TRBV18 TGTGCCAGCTCACCATATCGTTCCACAGATGACTCTGGAAACACCATATATTTT CASSPYRSTDDSGNTIYF
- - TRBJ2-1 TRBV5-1 TGCGCCAGCAGCCGCCTAGGGGATGCGGCCAATGAGCAGTTCTTC CASSRLGDAANEQFF
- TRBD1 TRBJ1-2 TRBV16 TGTGCCAGCAGCCTGTGGACAGGGGGCAGTCATGGCTACACCTTC CASSLWTGGSHGYTF
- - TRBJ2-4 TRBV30 TGTGCCTGGAGTGTAGGCTTTTCGGGTGCATACAAAAACATTCAGTACTTC CAWSVGFSGAYKNIQYF
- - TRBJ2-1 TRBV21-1 TGTGCCAGCAGCAAAGCGGTTACTAGCGGGAAGTTTAAGGAGCAGTTCTTC CASSKAVTSGKFKEQFF
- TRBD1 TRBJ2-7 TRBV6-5 TGTGCCAGCAGGACGGGGACAGGTAGAACCTACGAGCAGTACTTC CASRTGTGRTYEQYF
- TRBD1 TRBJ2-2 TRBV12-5 TGTGCTAGCCGGGACAGGGAAACCGGGGAGCTGTTTTTT CASRDRETGELFF
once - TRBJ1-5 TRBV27 TGTGCCAGCAGGCGGGACGGATATAGCAATCAGCCCCAGCATTTT CASRRDGYSNQPQHF
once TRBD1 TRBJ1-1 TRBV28 TGTGCCAGCAGAAGGACAGGGGTAATGAACACTGAAGCTTTCTTT CASRRTGVMNTEAFF
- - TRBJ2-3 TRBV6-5 TGTGCCAGCAGTCCGAGCGGAACTAGCACAGATACGCAGTATTTT CASSPSGTSTDTQYF
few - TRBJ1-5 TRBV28 TGTGCCAGCAGTTTCGGGGGTACGCAGCAGCCCCAGCATTTT CASSFGGTQQPQHF
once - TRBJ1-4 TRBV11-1 TGTGCCAGCAGCGTCGGAGAGAGGGAAAAACTGTTTTTT CASSVGEREKLFF
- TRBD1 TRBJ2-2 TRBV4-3 TGCGCCAGCAGCCAAGATTTAGGGACAGAGAACACCGGGGAGCTGTTTTTT CASSQDLGTENTGELFF
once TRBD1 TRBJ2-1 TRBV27 TGTGCCAGCAGTTCAACCGACAGGGGGTACTACAATGAGCAGTTCTTC CASSSTDRGYYNEQFF
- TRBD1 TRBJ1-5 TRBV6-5 TGTGCCAGCAGTTATTCGGAGGGGGCGGGCAATCAGCCCCAGCATTTT CASSYSEGAGNQPQHF
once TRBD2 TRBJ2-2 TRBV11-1 TGTGCCAGCAGACCCGGGACTACCCTCGGGGAGCTGTTTTTT CASRPGTTLGELFF
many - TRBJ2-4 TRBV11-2 TGTGCCAGCAGCTCCCCCGGGGGGCGGCGCGCCAAAAACATTCAGTACTTC CASSSPGGRRAKNIQYF
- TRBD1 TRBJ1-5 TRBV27 TGTGCCAGCAGACGCCTGACAGGGGAACCCAATCAGCCCCAGCATTTT CASRRLTGEPNQPQHF
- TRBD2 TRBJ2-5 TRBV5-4 TGTGCCAGCAGCTTGGGACTAGCGGGCTTACAAGAGACCCAGTACTTC CASSLGLAGLQETQYF
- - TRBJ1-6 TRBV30 TGTGCCTGGAGTCCTATCGGGACATTTGGCTCACCCCTCCACTTT CAWSPIGTFGSPLHF
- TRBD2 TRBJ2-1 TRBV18 TGTGCCAGCTCACTTCTAGCGGCCGGGCAGAATGAGCAGTTCTTC CASSLLAAGQNEQFF
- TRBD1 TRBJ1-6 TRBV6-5 TGTGCCATCTTGCCGGGACAGGGGGCGGGTTCACCCCTCCACTTT CAILPGQGAGSPLHF
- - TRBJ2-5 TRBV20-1 TGCAGTGCGTGGCCGGGGGAGACCCAGTACTTC CSAWPGETQYF
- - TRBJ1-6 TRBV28 TGTGCCAGCAGTTTAGGACAGAATAATTCACCCCTCCACTTT CASSLGQNNSPLHF
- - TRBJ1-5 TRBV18 TGTGCCAGCTCACTCGGACGTGGAGGACAGCCCCAGCATTTT CASSLGRGGQPQHF
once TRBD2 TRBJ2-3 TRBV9 TGTGCCAGCAGCCCCAACACGTTGACTAGCGGGAGATTGTATACGCAGTATTTT CASSPNTLTSGRLYTQYF
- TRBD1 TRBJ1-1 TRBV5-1 TGCGCCAGCAGCCTGGACAGGGGCACTGAAGCTTTCTTT CASSLDRGTEAFF
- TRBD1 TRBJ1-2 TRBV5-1 TGCGCCAGCAGCGGACAGGGGGATAGTGGCTACACCTTC CASSGQGDSGYTF